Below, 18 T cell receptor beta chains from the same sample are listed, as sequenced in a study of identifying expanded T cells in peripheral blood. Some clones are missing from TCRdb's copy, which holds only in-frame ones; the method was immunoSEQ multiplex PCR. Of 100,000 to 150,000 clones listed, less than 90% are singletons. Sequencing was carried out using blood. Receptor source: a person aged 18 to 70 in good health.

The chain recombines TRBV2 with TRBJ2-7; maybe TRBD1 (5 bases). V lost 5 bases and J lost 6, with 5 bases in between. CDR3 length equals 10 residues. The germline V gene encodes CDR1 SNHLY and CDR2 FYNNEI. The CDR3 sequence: CASSTGEQYF. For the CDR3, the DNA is TGTGCCAGCAGTACAGGCGAGCAGTACTTC. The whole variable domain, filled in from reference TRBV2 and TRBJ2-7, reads EPEVTQTPSHQVTQMGQEVILRCVPISNHLYFYWYRQILGQKVEFLVSFYNNEISEKSEIFDDQFSVERPDGSNFTLKIRSTKLEDSAMYFCASSTGEQYFGPGTRLTVT.

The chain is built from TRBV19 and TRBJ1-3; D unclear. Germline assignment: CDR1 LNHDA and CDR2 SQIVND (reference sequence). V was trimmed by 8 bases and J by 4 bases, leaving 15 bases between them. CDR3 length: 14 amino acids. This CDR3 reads CASAPRTAGNTIYF. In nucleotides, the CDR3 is TGTGCCAGTGCTCCTCGGACGGCGGGAAACACCATATATTTT.

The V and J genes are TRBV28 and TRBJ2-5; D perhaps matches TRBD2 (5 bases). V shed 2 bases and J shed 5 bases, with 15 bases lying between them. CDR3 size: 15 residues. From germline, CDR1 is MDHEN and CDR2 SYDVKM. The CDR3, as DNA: TGTGCCAGCAGTTTAACTAGAACGGTTTCGGAGACCCAGTACTTC. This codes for CASSLTRTVSETQYF.

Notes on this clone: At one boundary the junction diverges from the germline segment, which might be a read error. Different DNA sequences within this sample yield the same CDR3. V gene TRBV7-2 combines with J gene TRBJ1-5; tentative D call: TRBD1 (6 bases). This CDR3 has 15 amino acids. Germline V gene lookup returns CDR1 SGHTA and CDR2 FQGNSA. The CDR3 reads CASSLQGQGNQPQHF. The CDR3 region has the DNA TGTGCTAGCAGCTTACAGGGTCAGGGCAATCAGCCCCAGCATTTT.

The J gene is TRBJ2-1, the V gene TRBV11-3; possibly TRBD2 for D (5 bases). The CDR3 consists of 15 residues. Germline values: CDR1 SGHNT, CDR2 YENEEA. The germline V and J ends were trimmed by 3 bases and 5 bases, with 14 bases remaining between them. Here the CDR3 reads CASSLVGNLDNEQFF. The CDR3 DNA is TGTGCCAGCAGCTTGGTCGGGAACCTCGACAATGAGCAGTTCTTC.

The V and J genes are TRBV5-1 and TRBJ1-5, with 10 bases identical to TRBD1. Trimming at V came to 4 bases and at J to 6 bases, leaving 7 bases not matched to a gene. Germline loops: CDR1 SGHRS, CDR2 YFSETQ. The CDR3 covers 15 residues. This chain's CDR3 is CASSRQGALGQPQHF. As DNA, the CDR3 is TGCGCCAGCAGCAGACAGGGGGCATTAGGTCAGCCCCAGCATTTT.

CDR3 sequence reads: CATSPGGRYEQYF. In nucleotides, the CDR3 is TGTGCCACCTCTCCCGGAGGAAGGTACGAGCAGTACTTC. J is TRBJ2-7 and V is TRBV19; tentative D call: TRBD2 (5 bases). Germline assignment: CDR1 LNHDA and CDR2 SQIVND (reference sequence). The CDR3 runs to 13 residues. Trimming shortened V by 10 bases and J by 4 bases, and 17 bases separated the two germline ends.

CDR3 residues: CASSGTGGMNEQYF. CDR3 DNA sequence: TGTGCCAGCAGCGGGACAGGGGGAATGAACGAGCAGTACTTC. The chain carries TRBV7-2 and TRBJ2-7, with TRBD1 matching 11 bases. In germline, CDR1 is SGHTA, CDR2 FQGNSA. The CDR3 runs 14 residues. J was trimmed by 5 bases and V by 5 bases; bases with no gene match: 5.

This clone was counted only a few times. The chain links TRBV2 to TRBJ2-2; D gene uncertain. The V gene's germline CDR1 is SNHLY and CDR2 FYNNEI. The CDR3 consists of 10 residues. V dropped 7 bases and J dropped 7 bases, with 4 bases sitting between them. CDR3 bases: TGTGCCAGCAAAATCGGGGAGCTGTTTTTT. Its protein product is CASKIGELFF.

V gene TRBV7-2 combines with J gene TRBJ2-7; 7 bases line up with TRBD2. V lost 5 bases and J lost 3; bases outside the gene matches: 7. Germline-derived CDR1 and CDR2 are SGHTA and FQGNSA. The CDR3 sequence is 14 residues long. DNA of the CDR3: TGTGCCAGCAGCCCTGGGAGGGACCGCTACGAGCAGTACTTC. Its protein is CASSPGRDRYEQYF.

Here the CDR3 reads CASTLLARAMNTEAFF. As DNA, the CDR3 is TGTGCCAGCACCTTGTTGGCACGGGCGATGAACACTGAAGCTTTCTTT. The chain joins TRBV7-2 to TRBJ1-1; D gene uncertain. This CDR3 is built from 16 residues. Trimming left V 7 bases short and J 0 bases short, with 18 bases between. Germline assignment: CDR1 SGHTA and CDR2 FQGNSA.

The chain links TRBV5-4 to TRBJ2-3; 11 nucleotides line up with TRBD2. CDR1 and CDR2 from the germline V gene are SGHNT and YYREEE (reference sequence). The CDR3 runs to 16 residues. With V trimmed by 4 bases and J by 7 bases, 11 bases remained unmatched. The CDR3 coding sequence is TGTGCCAGCAGCGGCACTAGCGGGGGCCTGGGGTATACGCAGTATTTT. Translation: CASSGTSGGLGYTQYF.

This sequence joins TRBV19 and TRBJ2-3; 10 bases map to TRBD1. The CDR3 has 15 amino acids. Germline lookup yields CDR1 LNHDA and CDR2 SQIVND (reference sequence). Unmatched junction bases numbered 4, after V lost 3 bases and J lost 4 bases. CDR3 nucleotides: TGTGCCAGTAGTATGGGGACAGGGGCAGCAGATACGCAGTATTTT. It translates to CASSMGTGAADTQYF.

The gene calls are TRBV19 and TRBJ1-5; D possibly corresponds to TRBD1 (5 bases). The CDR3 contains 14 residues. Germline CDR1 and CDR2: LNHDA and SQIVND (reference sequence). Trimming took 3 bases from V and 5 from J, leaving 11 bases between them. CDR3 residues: CASSMIRGDQPQHF. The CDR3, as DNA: TGTGCCAGTAGTATGATCCGGGGGGATCAGCCCCAGCATTTT.

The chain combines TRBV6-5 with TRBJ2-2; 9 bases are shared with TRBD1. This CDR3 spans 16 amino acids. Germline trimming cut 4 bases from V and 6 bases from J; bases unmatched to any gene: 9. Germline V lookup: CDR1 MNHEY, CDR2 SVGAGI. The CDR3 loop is CASSSLGQGFPGELFF. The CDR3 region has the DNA TGTGCCAGCAGTTCGTTGGGACAGGGCTTCCCCGGGGAGCTGTTTTTT.

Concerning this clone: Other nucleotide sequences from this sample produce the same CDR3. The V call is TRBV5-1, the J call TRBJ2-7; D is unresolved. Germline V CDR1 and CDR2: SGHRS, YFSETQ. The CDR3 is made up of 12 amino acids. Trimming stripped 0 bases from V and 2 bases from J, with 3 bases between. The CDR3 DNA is TGCGCCAGCAGCTTGGATGCCTACGAGCAGTACTTC. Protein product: CASSLDAYEQYF.

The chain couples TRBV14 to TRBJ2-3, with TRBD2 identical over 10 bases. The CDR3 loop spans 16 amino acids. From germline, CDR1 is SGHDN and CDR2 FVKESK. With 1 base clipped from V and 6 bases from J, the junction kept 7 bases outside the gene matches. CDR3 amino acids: CASSQGSGGARDTQYF. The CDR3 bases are TGTGCCAGCAGCCAAGGAAGCGGGGGGGCCCGGGATACGCAGTATTTT.

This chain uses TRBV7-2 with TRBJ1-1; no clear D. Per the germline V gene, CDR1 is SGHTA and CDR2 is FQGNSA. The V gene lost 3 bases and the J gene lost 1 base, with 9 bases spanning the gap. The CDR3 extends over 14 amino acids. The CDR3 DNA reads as TGTGCCAGCAGCTTTCCGGGCAAGAACACTGAAGCTTTCTTT. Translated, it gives CASSFPGKNTEAFF.